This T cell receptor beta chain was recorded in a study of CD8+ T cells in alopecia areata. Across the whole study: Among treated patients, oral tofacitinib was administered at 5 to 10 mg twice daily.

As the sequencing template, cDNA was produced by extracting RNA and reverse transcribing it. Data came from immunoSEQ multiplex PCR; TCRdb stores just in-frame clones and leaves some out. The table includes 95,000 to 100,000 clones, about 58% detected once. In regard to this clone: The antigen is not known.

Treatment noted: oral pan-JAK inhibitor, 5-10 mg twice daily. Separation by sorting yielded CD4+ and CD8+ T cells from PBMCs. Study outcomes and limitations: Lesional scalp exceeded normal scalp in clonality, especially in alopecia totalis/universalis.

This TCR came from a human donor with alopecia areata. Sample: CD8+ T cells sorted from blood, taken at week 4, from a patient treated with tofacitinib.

The CDR3 region is CASSLATGGNTEAFF. The CDR3 coding sequence is TGTGCCAGCAGCTTAGCTACAGGGGGGAACACTGAAGCTTTCTTT. The chain combines TRBV7-9 with TRBJ1-1, with 8 bases matching TRBD1. The CDR3 consists of 15 residues. Trimming took 0 bases from V and 1 from J; bases not matched to a gene: 1. Per germline, CDR1 SEHNR and CDR2 FQNEAQ (reference sequence).